In its sample, the clone carrying this TCR beta chain was seen many times. Per the germline V gene, CDR1 is DFQATT and CDR2 is SNEGSKA (reference sequence). With 7 bases removed from V and 3 bases from J, the gap between germline ends came to 9 bases. The CDR3 covers 11 residues. This sample is part of a study of low-dose radiotherapy and immunotherapy resistance in tumors. About the study: Treatment of Cohort 1 consisted of 0.5 Gy per fraction every 2 weeks, adding up to 6.5 Gy.

Covering alpha and beta chains, TRAV- and TRBV-specific primers were used for the first-strand cDNA. Amplification of TCRs used a constant-region primer and V-primer adapter for about 21 PCR cycles. Researchers amplified the isolated mRNA using in vitro transcription. TCRdb reanalysed the reads using MiXCR and keeps one entry per CDR3 protein. Among tens of thousands of distinct CDR3 sequences, 15% to 20% were seen once, and the ten largest hold 2.8%. Time point meaning: before trial treatment. The patients who were eligible all carried advanced solid tumors that lacked tumor-infiltrating lymphocytes, meaning the tumors were TIL-negative.

The sequencing used PBMCs, collected before treatment. The clonotype comes from a male donor with prostate cancer. The chain recombines TRBV20-1 with TRBJ2-5; D not certain. CDR3 nucleotide sequence: TGCAGTGTCAGTCCGGAAGAGACCCAGTACTTC. This encodes CSVSPEETQYF.